This T cell receptor beta chain was observed in a study of Ad26.COV2.S vaccination and SARS-CoV-2 variants. At the level of the study: Donor was one of the participants in the Ad26.COV2.S arm of the COV1001 trial. Ad26.COV2.S was injected intramuscularly once or twice, 56 days apart. Study findings and constraints: Non-spike TCR breadth did not differ much between vaccine and placebo recipients.

This clone occurred once. Its antigen is not identified. The CDR3 length is 14 residues. V was shortened by 5 bases and J by 14 bases, with 21 bases between the two germline ends. Germline V gene lookup returns CDR1 MNHEY and CDR2 SMNVEV (reference sequence). The treatment denotes: around 19 received Ad26.COV2.S at low or high dose, single or two shots; about 5 received placebo; per-sample allocation not given. All samples were drawn on day 63, counting from the first vaccine or placebo injection. Method: immunoSEQ multiplex PCR; TCRdb's copy keeps in-frame clones and lacks some. The sample lists hundreds of thousands of clones, roughly 90% occurring once.

Here the sequenced sample was peripheral blood, taken in a trial of Ad26.COV2.S vaccine versus placebo. V is TRBV27 and J is TRBJ1-4, with D hard to call. This clonotype originated in a person between 18 and 60 years old who received the Ad26.COV2.S COVID-19 vaccine or a placebo. CDR3 DNA sequence: TGTGCCAGCAGTCCTCCGGCTCGGGCCTCAATCCTGTTTTTT. Amino acid sequence: CASSPPARASILFF.